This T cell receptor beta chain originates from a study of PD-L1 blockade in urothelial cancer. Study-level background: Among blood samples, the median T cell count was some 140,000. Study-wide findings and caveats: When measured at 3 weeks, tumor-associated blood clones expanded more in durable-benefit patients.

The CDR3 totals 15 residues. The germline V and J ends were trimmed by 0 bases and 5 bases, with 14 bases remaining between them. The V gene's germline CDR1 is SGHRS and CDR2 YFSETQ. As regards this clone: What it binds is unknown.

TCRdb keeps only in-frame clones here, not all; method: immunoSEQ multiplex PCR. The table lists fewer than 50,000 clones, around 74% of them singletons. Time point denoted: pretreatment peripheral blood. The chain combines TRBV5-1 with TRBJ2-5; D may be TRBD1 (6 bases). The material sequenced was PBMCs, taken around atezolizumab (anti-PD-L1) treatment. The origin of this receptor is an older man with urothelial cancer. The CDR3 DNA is TGCGCCAGCAGCTTGGATGCAGGGGAAGGGGAGACCCAGTACTTC. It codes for CASSLDAGEGETQYF. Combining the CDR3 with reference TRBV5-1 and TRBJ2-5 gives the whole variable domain KAGVTQTPRYLIKTRGQQVTLSCSPISGHRSVSWYQQTPGQGLQFLFEYFSETQRNKGNFPGRFSGRQFSNSRSEMNVSTLELGDSALYLCASSLDAGEGETQYFGPGTRLLVL.